The clone carrying this TCR beta chain has only a few counts. This specimen belongs to a study of blood T cells in healthy people across ages. At the level of the study: T cells yielded about one barcoded beta molecule per two cells through template switching.

Through a sample-barcoded 5' primer and a J-beta primer mix, a second PCR was run for 7 to 11 cycles. TCRdb recomputed calls from the 5' RACE reads with MiXCR, one row per CDR3 protein. This sample has 1.8 million or so distinct CDR3 sequences; about two fifths occur once, and the top ten carry 20% to 25%. CDR1 is MNHEY and CDR2 is SVGAGI in the germline V gene. The CDR3 extends over 14 amino acids. Sample: blood. The sequence derives from a human donor in good health. V gene TRBV6-5 combines with J gene TRBJ2-4, with D perhaps TRBD2 (5 bases). The J call may be faulty, since TRBJ2-7 better matches the DNA end. The CDR3 nucleotides read TGTGCCAGCAGTTACCAATCGGGAACCTACGAGCAGTACTTC. This sequence encodes CASSYQSGTYEQYF.